This T cell receptor beta chain was captured by sequencing in a study of shared clonotypes between healthy human individuals (dated by TCRdb to between 2020 and 2021). For context, the study as a whole: The cohort comprised a couple of women and a few men aged 18 to 49 years. Leukapheresis yielded between about 0.94 and 9.5 billion PBMCs per donor. Per donor, three plates each were used for CD4 naive and CD4 memory, two for CD8 naive, and one for CD8 memory. Different laboratories and diverse techniques were used to prepare libraries and sequence TCR repertoires, to increase sequencing depth and limit assay-specific biases. Blood TCR repertoires of five healthy adults were deeply sequenced to estimate repertoire size and the extent of clonotype sharing between individuals.

TCR CDR3 regions were amplified from genomic DNA by multiplex PCR using the deep immunoSEQ assay. For each cell subset, the extracted genomic DNA was distributed evenly across all wells of several immunoSEQ 96-well plates, and each plate served as one replicate. Each replicate PCR for sorted subsets received about 220 ng genomic DNA, equal to tens of thousands of T cell genomes. Purified libraries were measured with a Qubit 3.0 fluorometer, size-checked on a Bioanalyzer 2100, and measured again with the KAPA Library Quantification kit. Every immunoSEQ 96-well plate was sequenced on a separate single-read 150-cycle Illumina NextSeq 550 flow cell. For the original study's pipeline: Because only junctional sequences without quality scores were contained in the immunoSEQ output, filtering matching that applied to full-length reads could not be performed. Sequences were annotated with PyIR, a Python wrapper for IgBLAST v1.9, using IMGT germline references to assign V/J genes and CDR3. Reads with weak V/J assignments (E-value above 1e-6), missing CDR3, stop codons, out-of-frame junctions, or ambiguous translated residues were removed. V3J clonotypes were defined as sequences sharing an identical inferred V gene, J gene, and CDR3 amino acid sequence. Percentage overlap between repertoires was calculated by dividing the number of shared unique clonotypes by the size of the smaller repertoire. RTK rarefaction, the Chao1 estimator, and Recon v2.1 estimates of unobserved clonotypes were used to assess repertoire richness. Generation probabilities for all TCRbeta clonotypes obtained by the gDNA method from a handful of donors were computed using OLGA. This is the immuneACCESS table as TCRdb keeps it, with only in-frame sequences that have V and J called. A part of the clones is gone; compared with another copy, unresolved V genes explain less than half, and the rest is unexplained. That table supplies the V and J calls and clone size; D and trimming were determined from the DNA. Across this sample there are around 2,000,000 clones, with about 93% seen only once. Of the sample, 1.7% falls within the top ten clones.

As regards this clone: Its antigen is not yet known. Qualities for individual bases were not recorded, and no much larger clone is one base off.

CD8 naive samples consisted of CD45RO-negative cells that were positively selected for CCR7, yielding a CD45RA+CCR7+ population without TemRA cells. The donors were healthy, HIV-negative adults with no recently reported acute infections or vaccinations. Every donor was a Caucasian adult residing in Nashville, Tennessee, USA. After blood collection by leukapheresis, PBMCs were isolated using Ficoll-Histopaque density gradient centrifugation and then cryopreserved in the vapor phase of liquid nitrogen. Purity and quantity of every magnetically sorted T cell population were checked by analytical flow cytometry. Genomic DNA was isolated from every sorted fraction and measured by UV absorbance on a Nanodrop 2000c. What the work shows at the level of the full study, not this receptor alone: Sampling was restricted to blood, and TCR repertoires in tissue are likely to differ from TCR repertoires in blood. Incomplete sequencing was indicated by rarefaction of sorted-subset datasets, despite the large sequencing depth. When several donors were compared, the shared fraction of clonotypes was around 5.1% for naive CD4, approximately 3.3% for naive CD8, about 2.4% for memory CD4, and roughly 0.4% for memory CD8. Pairwise subsampling led to the expectation that sequencing depth would affect the degree of clonotype sharing among donors. The genetic and exposure-history diversity represented was limited by the small number of donors. Higher generation probabilities were observed for clonotypes shared by all four sorted-subset donors than for non-shared clonotypes. Estimated clonotype richness was generally larger for naive than for memory subsets.

Trimming removed 3 bases from V and 2 bases from J, leaving 14 bases between the germline ends. The germline V gene (reference sequence) sets CDR1 to LNHDA and CDR2 to SQIVND. The CDR3 numbers 15 residues from cysteine through phenylalanine. The CDR3 DNA has 45 bases and is translated from base 1. The sequenced material came from naive CD8+ T cells from PBMCs. The sample's cell subset or site label, in plain terms: CD45RA+CCR7+. This chain is built from TRBV19 and TRBJ2-7; 6 matching bases give a weak D call of TRBD1. The source of this sequence is a young man in good health. Some clones in this sample may be carry-over from other donors' samples. Read as DNA, the sequence is TGTGCCAGTAGTATCAACCAGGGGACCGCCTACGAGCAGTACTTC. This is translated as CASSINQGTAYEQYF.